Listed below are T cell receptor beta chains from one sample, sequenced in a study of blood T cell repertoires in COVID-19. The assay was immunoSEQ multiplex PCR, and TCRdb's table has in-frame clones only and misses some. Seen here are a few hundred thousand clones, 86% observed once, and the top ten hold around 1.5%. Source material: peripheral blood. Every receptor here comes from a woman in her forties or fifties with acute or convalescent COVID-19. CDR3s include the opening cysteine and the closing phenylalanine or tryptophan. The D gene is left open where the match is weak. Clone sizes are given selectively: once, few, many, or a class where the clone is expanded.

J,size,V,D,CDR3,DNA
TRBJ2-5,-,TRBV4-1,TRBD2,CASSQDETSGRAGETQYF,TGCGCCAGCAGCCAAGATGAAACTAGCGGGAGGGCCGGAGAGACCCAGTACTTC
TRBJ2-7,-,TRBV3-1/TRBV3-2,TRBD2,CASSHVLAGGPYEQYF,TGTGCCAGCAGCCATGTACTAGCGGGAGGGCCCTACGAGCAGTACTTC
TRBJ2-5,-,TRBV4-2,TRBD2,CASSQDSLVAGDFETQYF,TGTGCCAGCAGCCAAGATAGCTTGGTAGCGGGAGATTTCGAGACCCAGTACTTC
TRBJ1-6,-,TRBV25-1,TRBD1,CASRPTGNSPLHF,TGTGCCAGCAGGCCGACAGGGAATTCACCCCTCCACTTT
TRBJ1-2,few,TRBV19,TRBD1,CASSKGFRGLRGYTF,TGTGCCAGTAGTAAAGGCTTCAGGGGGCTTCGGGGCTACACCTTC
TRBJ2-5,-,TRBV7-8,TRBD1,CASSSPPGQGETQYF,TGTGCCAGCAGCTCCCCGCCGGGACAGGGTGAGACCCAGTACTTC
TRBJ2-2,-,TRBV5-1,-,CASSLGGVSTGELFF,TGCGCCAGCAGCTTGGGGGGAGTTAGCACCGGGGAGCTGTTTTTT
TRBJ2-7,-,TRBV25-1,-,CASSAREQYF,TGTGCCAGCAGTGCGAGGGAGCAGTACTTC
TRBJ1-2,-,TRBV9,-,CASSVEGRGINGYTF,TGTGCCAGCAGCGTAGAAGGCAGAGGGATAAATGGCTACACCTTC
TRBJ1-1,-,TRBV3-1/TRBV3-2,TRBD1,CASSQSHGTGGGEAFF,TGTGCCAGCAGCCAGTCCCACGGGACAGGGGGCGGTGAAGCTTTCTTT
TRBJ2-7,-,TRBV3-1/TRBV3-2,TRBD1,CASSVQGSYEQYF,TGTGCCAGCAGCGTACAGGGGTCCTACGAGCAGTACTTC
TRBJ2-5,-,TRBV27,TRBD2,CASSWANPSLGLAGAKTQYF,TGTGCCAGCAGCTGGGCAAACCCAAGTCTTGGACTAGCGGGAGCAAAGACCCAGTACTTC
TRBJ2-6,-,TRBV9,-,CASSVAPAGSTSGANVLTF,TGTGCCAGCAGCGTAGCCCCCGCGGGTTCGACTTCTGGGGCCAACGTCCTGACTTTC
TRBJ2-5,-,TRBV5-1,TRBD2,CASSLVASGGQETQYF,TGCGCCAGCAGCTTGGTGGCTAGCGGGGGACAAGAGACCCAGTACTTC
TRBJ1-4,-,TRBV25-1,-,CASSEWGGQANEKLFF,TGTGCCAGCAGTGAATGGGGCGGCCAAGCTAATGAAAAACTGTTTTTT
TRBJ2-2,-,TRBV7-2,TRBD2,CASSVDAGLAARTGELFF,TGTGCCAGCAGCGTAGACGCAGGACTAGCGGCCCGTACCGGGGAGCTGTTTTTT
TRBJ2-1,-,TRBV19,TRBD2,CASQRDLTYNEQFF,TGTGCCAGTCAGCGGGATCTGACGTACAATGAGCAGTTCTTC
TRBJ1-4,-,TRBV28,TRBD1,CASRIQGAREKLFF,TGTGCCAGCAGAATACAGGGGGCTCGGGAAAAACTGTTTTTT
TRBJ2-5,once,TRBV3-1/TRBV3-2,TRBD1,CASSQQTGGGETQYF,TGTGCCAGCAGCCAACAGACAGGGGGAGGAGAGACCCAGTACTTC
TRBJ1-2,-,TRBV28,TRBD1,CASSFHRGGNYGYTF,TGTGCCAGCAGTTTTCACAGGGGAGGAAACTATGGCTACACCTTC
TRBJ2-1,-,TRBV27,-,CASSRLAATGYSDEQFF,TGTGCCAGCAGCCGTCTCGCCGCTACAGGGTATTCTGATGAGCAGTTCTTC
TRBJ2-7,few,TRBV11-3,-,CASSDGDSGPEQYF,TGTGCCAGCAGCGACGGGGACAGCGGGCCCGAGCAGTACTTC
TRBJ1-5,-,TRBV2,-,CASSEGGVVQPQHF,TGTGCCAGCAGTGAGGGGGGGGTTGTTCAGCCCCAGCATTTT
TRBJ2-7,-,TRBV9,TRBD1,CASSVTGNEQYF,TGTGCCAGCAGCGTGACAGGGAACGAGCAGTACTTC
TRBJ2-3,-,TRBV7-9,-,CASNLEEGLTDTQYF,TGTGCCAGCAACCTGGAGGAGGGCCTGACAGATACGCAGTATTTT
TRBJ1-1,-,TRBV5-1,TRBD1,CASSLLGTGLDTEAFF,TGCGCCAGCAGCTTGCTGGGGACAGGGTTGGACACTGAAGCTTTCTTT
TRBJ2-7,-,TRBV12-3/TRBV12-4,-,CASSLAEGDEQYF,TGTGCCAGCAGTTTAGCGGAAGGGGACGAGCAGTACTTC
TRBJ1-1,-,TRBV5-1,TRBD1,CASSQDRPDTEAFF,TGCGCCAGCAGCCAGGACAGGCCAGACACTGAAGCTTTCTTT
TRBJ2-5,-,TRBV2,-,CASSLQGTETQYF,TGTGCCAGCAGTCTACAGGGAACAGAGACCCAGTACTTC
TRBJ1-3,-,TRBV18,-,CASSQAGASGNTIYF,TGTGCCAGCTCACAGGCGGGGGCCTCTGGAAACACCATATATTTT
TRBJ2-4,once,TRBV28,-,CASSLSALGGLAKNIQYF,TGTGCCAGCAGTTTATCTGCGTTGGGGGGTCTAGCCAAAAACATTCAGTACTTC
TRBJ2-7,few,TRBV5-1,-,CASSPQGHEQYF,TGCGCCAGCAGCCCTCAGGGGCACGAGCAGTACTTC
TRBJ1-1,-,TRBV28,-,CASSFTALNTEAFF,TGTGCCAGCAGTTTTACAGCTTTGAACACTGAAGCTTTCTTT
TRBJ1-1,-,TRBV6-6,-,CASSYAGLGTEAFF,TGTGCCAGCAGTTACGCGGGGCTGGGCACTGAAGCTTTCTTT
TRBJ1-4,once,TRBV15,TRBD1,CATSGDRRNEKLFF,TGTGCCACCAGCGGGGACAGAAGAAATGAAAAACTGTTTTTT
TRBJ1-1,-,TRBV28,TRBD1,CASSRARGRTEAFF,TGTGCCAGCAGTCGCGCCAGGGGGCGGACTGAAGCTTTCTTT
TRBJ2-7,once,TRBV6-1,TRBD2,CASSTGTSFEQYF,TGTGCCAGCAGTACCGGGACTAGCTTCGAGCAGTACTTC
TRBJ1-4,-,TRBV15,TRBD1,CATSTGQGWEKLFF,TGTGCCACCAGCACGGGACAGGGGTGGGAAAAACTGTTTTTT
TRBJ2-7,-,TRBV29-1,TRBD1,CSVTGQGMYEQYF,TGCAGCGTGACGGGACAGGGTATGTACGAGCAGTACTTC
TRBJ2-1,-,TRBV28,TRBD2,CASSFLTSGSLNEQFF,TGTGCCAGCAGTTTCCTGACTAGCGGGAGTCTCAATGAGCAGTTCTTC
TRBJ1-1,-,TRBV12-3/TRBV12-4,-,CASSRTGVVGAFF,TGTGCCAGCAGCCGTACAGGTGTGGTTGGAGCTTTCTTT
TRBJ1-2,few,TRBV28,-,CASSQRGYGYTF,TGTGCCAGCTCCCAGCGGGGCTATGGCTACACCTTC
TRBJ2-5,-,TRBV7-9,-,CASSLGAGYQETQYF,TGTGCCAGCAGCTTGGGGGCAGGGTACCAAGAGACCCAGTACTTC
TRBJ2-7,once,TRBV19,-,CASSIGAGRSTYEQYF,TGTGCCAGTAGTATAGGGGCGGGCAGGAGCACCTACGAGCAGTACTTC
TRBJ1-1,-,TRBV12-5,-,CASGLDHLGGWGMNTEAFF,TGTGCTAGTGGTTTGGATCACCTAGGGGGTTGGGGGATGAACACTGAAGCTTTCTTT
TRBJ2-4,-,TRBV28,-,CASSSSSAKNIQYF,TGTGCCAGCAGTAGTAGCTCAGCCAAAAACATTCAGTACTTC
TRBJ1-1,many,TRBV7-9,-,CASSRAGDDGAFF,TGTGCCAGCAGCCGAGCAGGGGACGATGGTGCTTTCTTT
TRBJ1-2,once,TRBV5-1,-,CASSLPTGYGYTF,TGCGCCAGCAGCTTGCCAACGGGCTATGGCTACACCTTC
TRBJ2-7,-,TRBV6-5,-,CASSRSYSGEQYF,TGTGCCAGCAGTCGCTCCTATTCGGGCGAGCAGTACTTC
TRBJ2-5,-,TRBV3-1/TRBV3-2,TRBD1,CASSQAQGAIGTQYF,TGTGCCAGCAGCCAAGCACAGGGGGCGATTGGGACCCAGTACTTC
TRBJ1-6,-,TRBV28,-,CASSLKRSSYNSPLHF,TGTGCCAGCAGTTTGAAGAGGAGTTCCTATAATTCACCCCTCCACTTT
TRBJ1-2,-,TRBV7-3,-,CASTPGGSAGYTF,TGTGCCAGCACCCCGGGGGGGTCGGCTGGCTACACCTTC
TRBJ1-1,once,TRBV7-3,TRBD1,CASSLMQGGGTEAFF,TGTGCCAGCAGCTTAATGCAGGGGGGAGGCACTGAAGCTTTCTTT
TRBJ2-7,-,TRBV7-3,TRBD1,CASSLMAGGFYEQYF,TGTGCCAGCAGCTTAATGGCAGGGGGATTTTACGAGCAGTACTTC